This T cell receptor (beta chain) is from a study of T-cell memory formation after mild COVID-19. Study summary: Clusters of TCRs were largely donor specific.

Study-level points and caveats: The authors left the SARS-CoV-2 specificity of second-wave clones peaking on day 37 unconfirmed. Balance between CD4 and CD8 was seen in clones contracting day 15 to 85, and a CD4+ lean was seen in later expanders.

5'RACE primed at constant segments yielded TCR alpha and TCR beta cDNA libraries bearing sample barcodes and UMIs. TCRdb reprocessed the 5' RACE reads with MiXCR, giving one entry per CDR3 protein. Of about 560,000 distinct CDR3 sequences detected, around 16% appear once; the ten largest clones hold about 7.5%. In regard to this clonotype: What it recognizes is unknown.

The V gene's germline CDR1 is SGHDT and CDR2 YYEEEE. The CDR3 runs to 13 residues. The V and J ends lost 7 bases and 4 bases respectively, with 12 bases between them. The sequence was obtained from an adult woman who had mild COVID-19 (a few samples of this study predate the infection). Cell type and time point are not known. The sample consisted of PBMCs or a T cell subset sorted from them (not recorded which). The V call is TRBV5-6, the J call TRBJ2-1, with unresolved D. CDR3 loop: CASWYTDYNEQFF. CDR3 in DNA: TGTGCCAGCTGGTATACAGATTACAATGAGCAGTTCTTC. Drawing the rest from reference TRBV5-6 and TRBJ2-1, the complete variable domain is DAGVTQSPTHLIKTRGQQVTLRCSPKSGHDTVSWYQQALGQGPQFIFQYYEEEERQRGNFPDRFSGHQFPNYSSELNVNALLLGDSALYLCASWYTDYNEQFFGPGTRLTVL.